The rows below give T cell receptor beta chains drawn from one sample of a study of shared clonotypes between healthy human individuals. Method: immunoSEQ multiplex PCR; TCRdb's copy keeps in-frame clones and lacks some. The table includes some 2.1 million clones, roughly 95% detected once. Sample: naive CD4+ T cells sorted from blood. The receptors derive from a man aged 18 to 29 in good health. The CDR3 runs from the conserved cysteine through the conserved F or W. The D gene is left open where the match is weak.

>-|TRBJ1-2|TRBV5-1
CASSLDRYGYTF
>-|TRBJ2-2|TRBV2
CASRGLQDLNTGELFF
>-|TRBJ2-1|TRBV20-1
CSARISNEQFF
>TRBD2|TRBJ2-5|TRBV6-5
CASRLSGGRETQYF
>-|TRBJ2-1|TRBV10-3
CAISSSDSYNEQFF
>TRBD1|TRBJ1-1|TRBV5-1
CASSLALATGDTEAFF
>TRBD2|TRBJ2-7|TRBV27
CASSRTSGTYEQYF
>TRBD2|TRBJ2-7|TRBV7-9
CASSLNPTSGGAGEQYF
>-|TRBJ2-3|TRBV5-6
CASSLPLGESTDTQYF
>-|TRBJ2-1|TRBV5-4
CASSSPTGDNEQFF
>-|TRBJ1-3|TRBV10-3
CAIREGGNTIYF
>-|TRBJ1-2|TRBV5-1
CASSLVDGMGYGYTF
>-|TRBJ2-7|TRBV5-1
CASSLEGLVYEQYF
>-|TRBJ2-7|TRBV11-2
CASSTRQRTYEQYF
>TRBD1|TRBJ2-5|TRBV19
CASSRHRDRGLETQYF
>-|TRBJ2-1|TRBV25-1
CASSEFYRGAYNEQFF
>TRBD2|TRBJ2-1|TRBV5-4
CASSNGTRVYNEQFF
>-|TRBJ2-2|TRBV6-1
CATISRGNTGELFF